This TCR beta chain stems from a study of blood T cell repertoires in COVID-19. Study-wide background: From T cells, B-cell-depleted T cells, or PBMCs came the material, which was cDNA or gDNA.

CDR3 size: 17 residues. Per germline, CDR1 LNHDA and CDR2 SQIVND (reference sequence). Trimming removed 4 bases from V and 1 base from J; junction bases left unmatched: 9. The protocol was immunoSEQ multiplex PCR, while the TCRdb copy is restricted to in-frame clones and leaves out a portion. The sample yields more than 130,000 clones, roughly 80% seen once. The clonotype comes from a woman aged 80 or older in a cohort sampled during active or convalescent COVID-19. The material sequenced was peripheral blood. The chain uses TRBV19 and TRBJ2-2; 7 bases are a match to TRBD1. DNA of the CDR3: TGTGCCAGTAGTAATAAACCGGGACAGATGAACACCGGGGAGCTGTTTTTT. It encodes CASSNKPGQMNTGELFF.